The 20 T cell receptor beta chains reported below all come from one sample, sequenced in a study of shared clonotypes between healthy human individuals. It was CD45RO-negative cells, positively selected for CCR7, that made up naive CD8 cells, with terminally differentiated effector memory CD45RA+ cells excluded. The table came from immunoSEQ multiplex PCR; TCRdb's copy has only in-frame clones and leaves some out. In the table there are around 1.9 million clones, 93% of which are singletons. Source material: naive CD8+ T cells from PBMCs. These receptors originate from a man aged 18 to 29 in good health. Some clones in this sample may be carry-over from other donors' samples.

This rearrangement joins TRBV4-3 to TRBJ2-1; 7 bases match TRBD2. The germline V gene encodes CDR1 LGHNA and CDR2 YSLEER. CDR3 size: 15 residues. V lost 6 bases, J lost 8 bases, and 13 bases stayed unmatched. CDR3 protein: CASRDGTTFGDEQFF. In nucleotides, the CDR3 is TGCGCCAGCAGAGACGGGACTACCTTCGGGGATGAGCAGTTCTTC.

The chain joins TRBV28 to TRBJ1-4; possibly TRBD1 for D (6 bases). The V gene lost 7 bases and the J gene lost 4 bases, with 22 bases spanning the gap. Germline loops: CDR1 MDHEN, CDR2 SYDVKM. This CDR3 is 17 amino acids long. The CDR3 DNA follows: TGTGCCAGCACATTACCTTCTTCAGGGGACCGTAATGAAAAACTGTTTTTT. This gives the protein CASTLPSSGDRNEKLFF.

The gene calls are TRBV6-4 and TRBJ1-1; 11 bases line up with TRBD1. V lost 8 bases and J lost 7; bases outside the gene matches: 6. CDR3 length equals 13 residues. In germline, CDR1 is MRHNA, CDR2 SNTAGT. CDR3 loop: CASRSGTGGEAFF. The CDR3 DNA sequence: TGTGCCAGCCGTTCCGGGACAGGGGGTGAAGCTTTCTTT.

This chain links TRBV18 with TRBJ2-2; D might be TRBD1 (6 bases). Germline values: CDR1 KGHSH, CDR2 LQKENI. The V and J ends lost 4 bases and 0 bases respectively, with 12 bases between them. The CDR3 runs 16 residues. Written as DNA, the CDR3 is TGTGCCAGCTCACTCACCAGGGGAGCGAACACCGGGGAGCTGTTTTTT. Its protein product is CASSLTRGANTGELFF.

J is TRBJ2-5 and V is TRBV12-5; D is uncertain. The germline V gene has CDR1 LGHNT and CDR2 FRNRAP. Trimming took off 3 bases at V and 3 bases at J, with 5 bases between the two ends. The CDR3 has 12 residues. Written as DNA, the CDR3 is TGTGCTAGTGGTTTAGCAGAAGAGACCCAGTACTTC. Amino acids: CASGLAEETQYF. Combining the CDR3 with reference TRBV12-5 and TRBJ2-5 gives the whole variable domain DARVTQTPRHKVTEMGQEVTMRCQPILGHNTVFWYRQTMMQGLELLAYFRNRAPLDDSGMPKDRFSAEMPDATLATLKIQPSEPRDSAVYFCASGLAEETQYFGPGTRLLVL.

The V call is TRBV29-1, the J call TRBJ2-4, with D possibly matching TRBD1 (5 bases). The CDR3 runs to 13 residues. CDR1 and CDR2 from the germline V gene are SQVTM and ANQGSEA. V was trimmed by 5 bases and J by 6 bases, leaving 14 bases between them. In DNA form, the CDR3 reads TGCAGCGTTCTACAGGAACAGCTAAACATTCAGTACTTC. Translated, it gives CSVLQEQLNIQYF.

The chain carries TRBV2 and TRBJ2-5, with TRBD2 matching 14 bases. Germline V CDR1 and CDR2: SNHLY, FYNNEI. This CDR3 comprises 18 residues. The V and J ends lost 5 bases and 0 bases, in that order; junction bases with no gene match: 8. The CDR3 sequence: CASSSWTSGRPYQETQYF. The CDR3 bases are TGTGCCAGCAGTTCGTGGACTAGCGGGAGGCCCTACCAAGAGACCCAGTACTTC.

The J gene is TRBJ2-1, the V gene TRBV9; no clear D gene. The CDR3 covers 15 residues. V gave up 4 bases and J gave up 8 bases, with 19 bases separating them. Germline V gives CDR1 SGDLS, CDR2 YYNGEE. The CDR3 bases are TGTGCCAGCAGCCCTACCGGCCAGAGTATCGATGAGCAGTTCTTC. Translated: CASSPTGQSIDEQFF.

The chain joins TRBV6-1 to TRBJ1-5; TRBD1 agrees at 10 bases. Trimming removed 2 bases from V and 11 bases from J; junction bases left unmatched: 12. This CDR3 comprises 16 residues. Germline values: CDR1 MNHNS, CDR2 SASEGT. The DNA for the CDR3 is TGTGCCAGCAGTGAAAACCGGGACAGGGGCTGGCAGGCCCAGCATTTT. It translates to CASSENRDRGWQAQHF.

This clone was picked up many times. At the DNA level, this CDR3 is encoded by other sequences in the same sample as well. This chain joins TRBV6-1 and TRBJ2-7, with 7 bases that match TRBD1. Per germline, CDR1 MNHNS and CDR2 SASEGT. V lost 4 bases to trimming and J lost 0 bases; unmatched junction nucleotides: 3. The CDR3 has 14 amino acids. CDR3 amino acids: CASSGRGSSYEQYF. CDR3 DNA sequence: TGTGCCAGCAGTGGCAGGGGGAGCTCCTACGAGCAGTACTTC.

This chain links TRBV28 with TRBJ1-1, with 8 bases matching TRBD1. The CDR3 totals 13 residues. V trimming: 8 bases; J trimming: 1 base; junction bases outside the gene matches: 3. Germline V gene sequence: CDR1 MDHEN, CDR2 SYDVKM. Here the CDR3 reads CASDGTGNTEAFF. CDR3 DNA: TGTGCCAGCGACGGGACAGGGAACACTGAAGCTTTCTTT. The whole variable domain, filled in from reference TRBV28 and TRBJ1-1, reads DVKVTQSSRYLVKRTGEKVFLECVQDMDHENMFWYRQDPGLGLRLIYFSYDVKMKEKGDIPEGYSVSREKKERFSLILESASTNQTSMYLCASDGTGNTEAFFGQGTRLTVV.

The chain links TRBV7-6 to TRBJ1-1, with TRBD1 matching 7 bases. The CDR3 is 16 amino acids. After removal of 5 bases from V and 4 bases from J, the junction contained 13 bases not matched to a gene. Per germline, CDR1 SGHVS and CDR2 FNYEAQ. CDR3 region: CASSQGGGVSSTEAFF. In DNA, the CDR3 is TGTGCCAGCAGCCAAGGGGGCGGCGTTTCGAGCACTGAAGCTTTCTTT.

V and J are TRBV6-1 and TRBJ2-2; D might be TRBD2 (6 bases). CDR1 and CDR2 (germline): MNHNS, SASEGT. The CDR3 sequence is 17 residues long. Trimming pared 2 bases from V and 5 bases from J, leaving 18 bases between. CDR3 region: CASSEPLVGSWTGELFF. In nucleotides, the CDR3 is TGTGCCAGCAGTGAACCCTTGGTCGGGAGCTGGACCGGGGAGCTGTTTTTT.

J is TRBJ2-7 and V is TRBV5-6; no definite D call. Germline CDR1 reads SGHDT; CDR2 reads YYEEEE. The length of the CDR3 is 14 residues. V was clipped by 0 bases and J by 3 bases, with 10 bases between them. This CDR3 is CASSLGRAYYEQYF. The CDR3 DNA reads TGTGCCAGCAGCTTGGGTAGGGCCTACTACGAGCAGTACTTC.

This rearrangement joins TRBV1 to TRBJ1-5. TRBV1 is shown as a pseudogene. The CDR3 consists of 13 residues. The CDR3 is CTSSHGEDQPQHF. In DNA form, the CDR3 reads TGCACCAGCAGCCACGGGGAGGATCAGCCCCAGCATTTT.

The DNA for the CDR3 is TGTGCCAGTAGTATTATCCGTGAAAAACTGTTTTTT. It specifies CASSIIREKLFF. V and J are TRBV19 and TRBJ1-4; no firm D call. V dropped 3 bases and J dropped 7 bases, with 6 bases sitting between them. The CDR3 consists of 12 residues. From germline, CDR1 is LNHDA and CDR2 SQIVND (reference sequence).

The gene calls are TRBV10-2 and TRBJ2-1, with TRBD2 matching over 9 bases. The CDR3 has 16 residues. V shed 2 bases, J shed 5 bases, and the junction held 7 bases outside the gene matches. Germline CDR1 is WSHSY and CDR2 is SAAADI. CDR3 bases: TGCGCCAGCAGTGAGCTGCGGGAGGGCCAGGACAATGAGCAGTTCTTC. It translates to CASSELREGQDNEQFF.

On this clone itself: The same CDR3 can be traced to other DNA sequences in this sample. The V gene is TRBV4-1, the J gene TRBJ2-7; a weak D match, TRBD2 (6 bases). The CDR3 extends over 14 amino acids. Deletions cut 1 base from V and 2 bases from J, with 9 bases between. Germline V lookup: CDR1 MGHRA, CDR2 YSYEKL. The CDR3 sequence is CASSQVPGAYEQYF. As DNA, the CDR3 is TGCGCCAGCAGCCAAGTCCCGGGAGCCTACGAGCAGTACTTC.

The rearrangement links TRBV5-4 to TRBJ2-3, with D possibly called TRBD1 or TRBD2 (6 bases each). Trimming left V 4 bases short and J 2 bases short, with 20 bases between. Germline loops: CDR1 SGHNT, CDR2 YYREEE (reference sequence). The CDR3 consists of 17 residues. The CDR3: CASSTTPGAVHTDTQYF. In DNA, the CDR3 is TGTGCCAGCAGCACGACCCCGGGGGCGGTTCACACAGATACGCAGTATTTT.

The chain carries TRBV28 and TRBJ2-6, with D possibly TRBD2 on 6 matching bases. Germline V gives CDR1 MDHEN, CDR2 SYDVKM. CDR3 length: 17 residues. The V gene lost 5 bases and the J gene lost 0 bases, with 14 bases spanning the gap. The CDR3 spells CASSAGRASSGANVLTF. The CDR3 nucleotides are TGTGCCAGCAGTGCGGGACGGGCAAGCTCTGGGGCCAACGTCCTGACTTTC. Full variable domain (missing parts from reference TRBV28 and TRBJ2-6): DVKVTQSSRYLVKRTGEKVFLECVQDMDHENMFWYRQDPGLGLRLIYFSYDVKMKEKGDIPEGYSVSREKKERFSLILESASTNQTSMYLCASSAGRASSGANVLTFGAGSRLTVL.